This T cell receptor beta chain was documented in a study of identical twins. The study's findings and limits: Twin-shared out-of-frame alpha sequences showed excess low generation probability. Abundant cord blood beta clonotypes carried fewer insertions; memory repertoires showed none.

On this clonotype: Its antigen remains unidentified. A junction boundary mismatches the germline segment, possibly from a read error.

The CDR3 sequence is 16 residues long. Germline V gives CDR1 MNHNY, CDR2 SVGAGI (reference sequence). A universal primer site came from template switching; cDNA carried unique molecular identifiers. Using its own MiXCR run on the 5' RACE reads, TCRdb lists one record per CDR3 protein. In the table there are approximately 1.8 million distinct CDR3 sequences, about 32% of which are singletons. The sequence was obtained from a newborn girl in good health. The chain uses TRBV6-6 and TRBJ1-2, with TRBD1 matching 11 bases. Material: cord blood. In nucleotides, the CDR3 is TGTGCCGGCAGTTACGGGACTGGGACAGGGGGTTATGGCTACACCTTC. It is translated as CAGSYGTGTGGYGYTF.